Listed here is a single T cell receptor beta chain. Its target is not known. This specimen belongs to a study of cytomegalovirus exposure and HLA in healthy donors. Vbeta (60) and Jbeta (13) primers were used in the PCR. TCRdb's copy holds only in-frame clones and misses some; the assay was immunoSEQ multiplex PCR. Found here are approximately 150,000 clones, about three quarters of them singletons; the top ten hold approximately 1.5%. Study conclusions and caveats: The authors reported that TCR beta sequences could predict HLA-A and HLA-B alleles. These predictions were accurate for most subjects in the first cohort. There was a cluster of highly shared sequence variants that was likely a sequencing artifact.

Germline V lookup: CDR1 LGHNA, CDR2 YSLEER. V was pared by 2 bases and J by 1 base, with 11 bases between. The CDR3 contains 15 residues. The source is a woman aged 30 to 39 in good health and CMV-seronegative. V usage is TRBV4-3 and J usage is TRBJ1-1, with D possibly being TRBD1 (6 bases). Sequencing was performed on PBMCs. The CDR3: CASSQFRDTNTEAFF. DNA of the CDR3: TGCGCCAGCAGCCAATTCCGGGACACGAACACTGAAGCTTTCTTT.